The rows below give T cell receptor beta chains drawn from one sample of a study of cytomegalovirus exposure and HLA in healthy donors. Clones were read by immunoSEQ multiplex PCR, and TCRdb kept only the in-frame ones, dropping some. The profile shows approximately 150,000 clones, around 69% of them singletons. What was sequenced was PBMCs. The source is a woman in her twenties or thirties in good health and CMV-seronegative. CDR3s include the opening cysteine and the closing phenylalanine or tryptophan. D genes are given only for firm matches. Part of the rows lack a size; the others show once, few, many or a class for expanded clones.

v_gene,d_gene,j_gene,abundance,len,CDR3nt,CDR3aa
TRBV5-4,-,TRBJ2-5,-,13,TGTGCCAGCAGCTTGCCCTCTCAAGAGACCCAGTACTTC,CASSLPSQETQYF
TRBV28,TRBD2,TRBJ2-7,-,14,TGTGCCAGCAGCCGGATAGCGGGAGAGTGGGAGCAGTACTTC,CASSRIAGEWEQYF
TRBV19,TRBD1,TRBJ2-3,-,15,TGTGCCAGTAGTAGGACAGGGTGGGGGGCAGATACGCAGTATTTT,CASSRTGWGADTQYF
TRBV10-3,-,TRBJ1-1,few,12,TGTGCCACCGTCCAGGGGAACACTGAAGCTTTCTTT,CATVQGNTEAFF
TRBV28,-,TRBJ2-7,-,14,TGTGCCAGCAGCCCACACGGGAATAGGTACGAGCAGTACTTC,CASSPHGNRYEQYF
TRBV7-9,TRBD2,TRBJ2-1,-,17,TGTGCCAGCAGCCCTTTTTCGAGATTAGCGGGAGTAGATGAGCAGTTCTTC,CASSPFSRLAGVDEQFF
TRBV9,TRBD1,TRBJ2-4,-,14,TGTGCCAGCAGCGTAGGGACAGGCCCTTTAGTTCAGTACTTC,CASSVGTGPLVQYF
TRBV12-2,-,TRBJ2-7,-,12,TGTGCAAGTCGCTCAAGACTAGCTCGGCAGTACTTC,CASRSRLARQYF
TRBV6-5,-,TRBJ2-3,-,15,TGTGCCAGCAGTTACTCGAGTAGGGGACTAGATACGCAGTATTTT,CASSYSSRGLDTQYF
TRBV9,-,TRBJ1-3,-,16,TGTGCCAGCAGCACCCAAGGGGGGGGATCTGGAAACACCATATATTTT,CASSTQGGGSGNTIYF
TRBV18,-,TRBJ2-5,-,14,TGTGCCAGCTCACCTGGAGCGGAGTCAGAGACCCAGTACTTC,CASSPGAESETQYF
TRBV6-1,-,TRBJ2-5,few,19,TGTGCCAGCAGTGTCTCTTTTGTCGGCCAAGGAGAATTACAAGAGACCCAGTACTTC,CASSVSFVGQGELQETQYF
TRBV5-4,TRBD2,TRBJ2-7,-,14,TGTGCCAGCAGAAGGCGGGGGGACCAGTACGAGCAGTACTTC,CASRRRGDQYEQYF
TRBV7-2,TRBD1,TRBJ1-2,-,14,TGTGCCAGCAGCCCCCGGGACAGCCACCGTGGCTACACCTTC,CASSPRDSHRGYTF
TRBV5-1,-,TRBJ2-3,-,12,TGCGCCAGCAATGCAGGCACAGATACGCAGTATTTT,CASNAGTDTQYF
TRBV19,TRBD1,TRBJ1-6,once,15,TGTGCCAGTAGTATAGAGGGGGGACAGAATTCACCCCTCCACTTT,CASSIEGGQNSPLHF
TRBV13,-,TRBJ1-2,-,14,TGTGCCAGCAGCTCCTCGACAGACGTCTATGGCTACACCTTC,CASSSSTDVYGYTF
TRBV7-9,-,TRBJ1-1,once,15,TGTGCCAGCAGCACCGCGGGGAGAGGGAACACTGAAGCTTTCTTT,CASSTAGRGNTEAFF
TRBV2,-,TRBJ2-7,-,12,TGTGCCAGCAGATCCGGGGACTACGAGCAGTACTTC,CASRSGDYEQYF
TRBV5-1,TRBD1,TRBJ2-3,-,16,TGCGCCAGCAGCTGGCCCTACCGGGACAGGGAATATACGCAGTATTTT,CASSWPYRDREYTQYF
TRBV5-1,-,TRBJ2-1,few,15,TGCGCCAGCAGTTTTACGGAGAGCTCCTACAATGAGCAGTTCTTC,CASSFTESSYNEQFF
TRBV28,TRBD2,TRBJ2-1,-,17,TGTGCCAGCAGTTTATGGACTAGCGGGGGGCCTGGGAATGAGCAGTTCTTC,CASSLWTSGGPGNEQFF
TRBV5-1,TRBD2,TRBJ2-1,medium-sized,14,TGCGCCAGCAGCCCAAGCGGGGCTTACAATGAGCAGTTCTTC,CASSPSGAYNEQFF
TRBV18,TRBD2,TRBJ2-1,-,16,TGTGCCAGCTCGCCGGGACTAGCGGGGAGGGGGAATGAGCAGTTCTTC,CASSPGLAGRGNEQFF
TRBV6-1,-,TRBJ2-7,-,14,TGTGCCAGCAGTGTAGGAGGGGTCGGGTACGAGCAGTACTTC,CASSVGGVGYEQYF
TRBV4-1,-,TRBJ1-4,-,16,TGCGCCAGCAGCCAGCACGAAACGGCAACTAATGAAAAACTGTTTTTT,CASSQHETATNEKLFF
TRBV5-1,-,TRBJ2-7,-,13,TGCGCCAGCAGGGCTACTAGTTCCTACGAGCAGTACTTC,CASRATSSYEQYF
TRBV25-1,-,TRBJ2-7,-,13,TGTGCCAGGGCGGGTGACCCGGGCTACGAGCAGTACTTC,CARAGDPGYEQYF
TRBV7-2,TRBD1,TRBJ1-5,-,15,TGTGCCAGCAGCTACGACAGGGGGTCTTATCAGCCCCAGCATTTT,CASSYDRGSYQPQHF
TRBV28,TRBD1,TRBJ1-4,-,14,TGTGCCAGCAGTTCGGACAGGGTAGAAGAAAAACTGTTTTTT,CASSSDRVEEKLFF
TRBV6-1,-,TRBJ2-5,few,15,TGTGCCAGCAGGGTACAGGGAGTTAAAGAAGAGACCCAGTACTTC,CASRVQGVKEETQYF
TRBV7-2,-,TRBJ2-7,-,12,TGTGCCAGCTCAACTGAATCCTACGAGCAGTACTTC,CASSTESYEQYF
TRBV15,-,TRBJ2-4,-,15,TGTGCCACCAGCAGAGCAAGTATTTCGCCAGGCATTCAGTACTTC,CATSRASISPGIQYF
TRBV5-4,-,TRBJ2-7,-,16,TGTGCCAGTAGCTTGGCCGGCGGACTCTCGCGTTACGAGCAGTACTTC,CASSLAGGLSRYEQYF
TRBV5-1,TRBD1,TRBJ2-1,-,15,TGCGCCAGCAGCTTGGTGGGGACAGGGCTAAATGAGCAGTTCTTC,CASSLVGTGLNEQFF
TRBV19,-,TRBJ1-3,-,15,TGTGCCAGTAGTATTTTGGGGCAGGCTGGAAACACCATATATTTT,CASSILGQAGNTIYF
TRBV5-6,TRBD1,TRBJ1-5,-,16,TGTGCCAGCAGCTTGGAGGGACAGGGCAATCGTGAGCCCCAGCATTTT,CASSLEGQGNREPQHF
TRBV5-8,-,TRBJ2-3,once,15,TGTGCCAGCACTACTAGTATAGCCAGCACAGATACGCAGTATTTT,CASTTSIASTDTQYF
TRBV29-1,TRBD2,TRBJ2-7,-,16,TGCAGCGTCGCAGCTAGCGGGACCACATTCTCCTACGAGCAGTACTTC,CSVAASGTTFSYEQYF
TRBV6-5,TRBD1,TRBJ1-4,-,14,TGTGCCAGCAGCCCCAGGGGGACTAATGAAAAACTGTTTTTT,CASSPRGTNEKLFF
TRBV30,TRBD1,TRBJ2-7,-,12,TGTGCCGTGAGGACAGGGTACTACGAGCAGTACTTC,CAVRTGYYEQYF
TRBV9,TRBD1,TRBJ1-5,-,15,TGTGCCAGCAGCAAGGGGACAGGGGGAGATCAGCCCCAGCATTTT,CASSKGTGGDQPQHF
TRBV7-9,TRBD1,TRBJ1-2,-,15,TGTGCCAGCAGCCGACTGGACAGGGGGTACTATGGCTACACCTTC,CASSRLDRGYYGYTF
TRBV6-6,TRBD1,TRBJ1-2,once,13,TGTGCCAGCAGTTCCACAGGGGTTGGGGGCTACACCTTC,CASSSTGVGGYTF
TRBV2,TRBD2,TRBJ2-7,-,17,TGTGCCAGCAGTGGCCCCAGGCTAGCGGGGAGCTCCTACGAGCAGTACTTC,CASSGPRLAGSSYEQYF
TRBV2,-,TRBJ1-5,once,14,TGTGCCAGCAGTAGGACGGGAGGCAATCAGCCCCAGCATTTT,CASSRTGGNQPQHF
TRBV19,-,TRBJ2-1,few,17,TGTGCCAGTATGGACTCCCAGCCGGGAGACTCCTACAATGAGCAGTTCTTC,CASMDSQPGDSYNEQFF
TRBV12-5,TRBD1,TRBJ2-5,-,15,TGTGCTAGTGCCACGGACAGGGGGCTTCGAGAGACCCAGTACTTC,CASATDRGLRETQYF
TRBV7-4,-,TRBJ1-4,-,15,TGTGCCAGCAGCTTACCGGGGACTTTATTTGAAAAACTGTTTTTT,CASSLPGTLFEKLFF
TRBV10-3,TRBD1,TRBJ2-1,-,19,TGTGCCATCAGTGAAGGGACAGGGGGCCTTAAAAGCTCCTACAATGAGCAGTTCTTC,CAISEGTGGLKSSYNEQFF
TRBV7-9,-,TRBJ2-1,-,14,TGTGCCAGCAGCCCTTATATTGTTTCCGATGAGCAGTTCTTC,CASSPYIVSDEQFF
TRBV6-6,TRBD2,TRBJ2-3,-,13,TGTGCCAGCAGTCCACTAGCGAGTGATACGCAGTATTTT,CASSPLASDTQYF